This T cell receptor beta chain was captured in a study of Ad26.COV2.S vaccination and SARS-CoV-2 variants. Profiled with immunoSEQ multiplex PCR; TCRdb holds only in-frame clones, not every one. The repertoire holds approximately 400,000 clones, with around 84% as singletons. Sample treatment: roughly 19 received Ad26.COV2.S at low or high dose, single or two shots; about 5 received placebo; per-sample allocation not given. Following the first vaccine or placebo injection, samples were taken on day 63. This sequence originates from a person between 18 and 60 years old who received the Ad26.COV2.S COVID-19 vaccine or a placebo. The sequences come from peripheral blood, collected in a trial of Ad26.COV2.S vaccine versus placebo.

CDR3 residues: CASSYWASKYNEQFF. CDR3 in DNA: TGTGCCAGCAGTTACTGGGCTAGTAAGTACAATGAGCAGTTCTTC. The chain recombines TRBV6-5 with TRBJ2-1; no clear D gene. V gave up 1 base and J gave up 4 bases, with 11 bases separating them. Germline CDR1 reads MNHEY; CDR2 reads SVGAGI. The CDR3 length is 15 residues.